One and the same sample provided the 23 T cell receptor beta chains below, sequenced in a study of blood T cell repertoires in COVID-19. The table came from immunoSEQ multiplex PCR; TCRdb's copy has only in-frame clones and leaves some out. The repertoire includes roughly 250,000 clones, about 85% of them detected once, and around 1% sits in the top ten. Sequencing was done on a sample of peripheral blood. The source is a human donor with COVID-19, enrolled during active disease. The donor label of this sample is uncertain.

The chain links TRBV12-5 to TRBJ1-4; tentative D call: TRBD1 (6 bases). The V end lost 1 base, the J end lost 6 bases, and 24 bases lay between the germline ends. CDR3 length: 19 amino acids. The germline V gene has CDR1 LGHNT and CDR2 FRNRAP. The CDR3 DNA is TGTGCTAGTGGTTTGGGAGGACCGCTAGTAACACAGGGTTATGAAAAACTGTTTTTT. This gives the protein CASGLGGPLVTQGYEKLFF. The full variable domain, its missing parts supplied by reference TRBV12-5 and TRBJ1-4, is DARVTQTPRHKVTEMGQEVTMRCQPILGHNTVFWYRQTMMQGLELLAYFRNRAPLDDSGMPKDRFSAEMPDATLATLKIQPSEPRDSAVYFCASGLGGPLVTQGYEKLFFGSGTQLSVL.

The genes are TRBV4-1 and TRBJ1-4; the D gene is possibly TRBD1 (5 bases). The CDR3 length is 14 residues. Germline values: CDR1 MGHRA, CDR2 YSYEKL. The V gene lost 1 base and the J gene lost 8 bases, with 11 bases spanning the gap. The CDR3 DNA sequence: TGCGCCAGCAGCCAAGGGGGGGTGAGAGAAAAACTGTTTTTT. This codes for CASSQGGVREKLFF.

The chain carries TRBV15 and TRBJ2-1; TRBD2 is a possible D gene (6 bases). This CDR3 comprises 13 residues. V was pared by 0 bases and J by 13 bases, with 13 bases between. From germline, CDR1 is LNHNV and CDR2 YYDKDF (reference sequence). CDR3 sequence reads: CATSRDRRGRQFF. The CDR3 bases are TGTGCCACCAGCAGAGATCGGCGGGGTCGACAGTTCTTC.

This clone was seen a handful of times. This chain links TRBV19 with TRBJ1-5; D is perhaps TRBD1 (6 bases). V was clipped by 10 bases and J by 0 bases, with 19 bases between them. This CDR3 comprises 16 residues. Germline V lookup: CDR1 LNHDA, CDR2 SQIVND (reference sequence). For the CDR3, the DNA is TGTGCCACCCTACCACATGGACAGAGTAGCAATCAGCCCCAGCATTTT. It is translated as CATLPHGQSSNQPQHF.

The rearrangement links TRBV7-3 to TRBJ2-7; the match to TRBD2 covers 9 bases. J was trimmed by 1 base and V by 6 bases; bases with no gene match: 4. Germline-derived CDR1 and CDR2 are SGHTA and FQGTGA. The CDR3 is 14 residues long. CDR3 bases: TGTGCCAGCAGACGGACTAGCGCTTCCTACGAGCAGTACTTC. It is translated as CASRRTSASYEQYF.

The chain uses TRBV29-1 and TRBJ2-5; TRBD1 matches 8 bases. Germline V gene lookup returns CDR1 SQVTM and CDR2 ANQGSEA. The CDR3 is made up of 15 amino acids. The trim removed 7 bases at V and 5 bases at J, leaving 15 bases unmatched. This CDR3 reads CSGTSGRTGWETQYF. The CDR3 DNA reads TGCAGCGGAACGTCCGGACGGACAGGGTGGGAGACCCAGTACTTC.

The chain combines TRBV19 with TRBJ2-5, with D maybe TRBD1 (5 bases). The germline CDR1 and CDR2 sequences are LNHDA and SQIVND (reference sequence). The CDR3 is 14 residues long. The V gene lost 5 bases and the J gene lost 2 bases, with 12 bases spanning the gap. The CDR3 sequence is CASSGASGQETQYF. The DNA for the CDR3 is TGTGCCAGTAGTGGGGCATCGGGTCAAGAGACCCAGTACTTC.

This chain connects TRBV23-1 to TRBJ1-5; the D is unclear. TRBV23-1 is an ORF, and what it does is uncertain. The CDR3 runs to 12 residues. The ends were cut back, 2 bases at V and 7 bases at J, with 6 bases in the middle. Here the CDR3 reads CASSQPLQPQHF. DNA of the CDR3: TGCGCCAGCAGTCAACCTCTCCAGCCCCAGCATTTT.

CDR3 sequence: CASSLGGLLNTEAFF. CDR3 coding DNA: TGTGCCAGCAGCTTAGGGGGCCTCCTGAACACTGAAGCTTTCTTT. The genes are TRBV7-2 and TRBJ1-1, with D possibly matching TRBD1 (5 bases). The ends were cut back, 1 base at V and 0 bases at J, with 9 bases in the middle. Germline loops: CDR1 SGHTA, CDR2 FQGNSA. The CDR3 has 15 residues. The variable domain in full, with the rest retrieved from reference TRBV7-2 and TRBJ1-1, is GAGVSQSPSNKVTEKGKDVELRCDPISGHTALYWYRQSLGQGLEFLIYFQGNSAPDKSGLPSDRFSAERTGGSVSTLTIQRTQQEDSAVYLCASSLGGLLNTEAFFGQGTRLTVV.

V is TRBV5-4 and J is TRBJ2-7, with TRBD2 matching over 12 bases. V lost 4 bases, J lost 4 bases, and 6 bases stayed unmatched. CDR3 length equals 15 residues. CDR1 SGHNT and CDR2 YYREEE come from the germline V gene (reference sequence). Here the CDR3 reads CASSPTGTSGYEQYF. The CDR3 coding sequence is TGTGCCAGCAGCCCCACCGGGACTAGCGGGTACGAGCAGTACTTC. Supplemented by reference TRBV5-4 and TRBJ2-7, the full variable domain reads ETGVTQSPTHLIKTRGQQVTLRCSSQSGHNTVSWYQQALGQGPQFIFQYYREEENGRGNFPPRFSGLQFPNYSSELNVNALELDDSALYLCASSPTGTSGYEQYFGPGTRLTVT.

The chain has TRBV28 and TRBJ2-1, with 8 bases that match TRBD2. J was trimmed by 9 bases and V by 3 bases; bases with no gene match: 10. The CDR3 contains 15 residues. Germline lookup yields CDR1 MDHEN and CDR2 SYDVKM. This CDR3 reads CASSFVGLAVSEQFF. CDR3 DNA sequence: TGTGCCAGCAGTTTTGTAGGACTAGCAGTGAGTGAGCAGTTCTTC.

V usage is TRBV6-5 and J usage is TRBJ1-5; D gene unclear. V was trimmed by 7 bases and J by 5 bases, leaving 12 bases between them. The CDR3 is made up of 13 amino acids. Germline CDR1 is MNHEY and CDR2 is SVGAGI. The CDR3 loop is CASKRRGDQPQHF. The CDR3 DNA reads TGTGCCAGCAAGAGGCGGGGAGATCAGCCCCAGCATTTT.

V and J are TRBV6-1 and TRBJ1-1, with D tentatively TRBD1 (6 bases). Trimming shortened V by 6 bases and J by 1 base, and 15 bases separated the two germline ends. The CDR3 is 15 amino acids. Germline CDR1 MNHNS, CDR2 SASEGT. The chain's CDR3 is CASSRLGQPNTEAFF. CDR3 DNA: TGTGCCAGCAGCCGCCTGGGACAACCGAACACTGAAGCTTTCTTT.

The V and J genes are TRBV5-4 and TRBJ2-1; 13 nucleotides match TRBD2. This CDR3 has 16 residues. CDR1 SGHNT and CDR2 YYREEE come from the germline V gene (reference sequence). The junction had 14 bases not matched to a gene; V was cut back by 3 bases and J by 14 bases. CDR3 amino acids: CASSSLGTSGTFGEFF. In DNA form, the CDR3 reads TGTGCCAGCAGCTCCCTGGGGACTAGCGGGACTTTTGGCGAGTTCTTC.

The chain uses TRBV6-5 and TRBJ2-1, with D perhaps TRBD1 (6 bases). This CDR3 is 13 amino acids long. Per the germline V gene, CDR1 is MNHEY and CDR2 is SVGAGI. The CDR3 region is CAAGAGSYNEQFF. CDR3 nucleotides: TGTGCAGCAGGGGCGGGCTCTTACAATGAGCAGTTCTTC.

The chain has TRBV7-2 and TRBJ2-5, with a weak D call TRBD2 (5 bases). V was pared by 0 bases and J by 5 bases, with 10 bases between. CDR1 is SGHTA, CDR2 FQGNSA, per germline. The CDR3 contains 14 residues. The CDR3 region has the DNA TGTGCCAGCAGCTTAGCTAGCAGAGGGGAGACCCAGTACTTC. This translates into CASSLASRGETQYF. Based on the CDR3 plus reference TRBV7-2 and TRBJ2-5, the full variable domain is GAGVSQSPSNKVTEKGKDVELRCDPISGHTALYWYRQSLGQGLEFLIYFQGNSAPDKSGLPSDRFSAERTGGSVSTLTIQRTQQEDSAVYLCASSLASRGETQYFGPGTRLLVL.

The chain links TRBV29-1 to TRBJ2-1; TRBD2 agrees at 12 bases. The CDR3 consists of 19 residues. Germline values: CDR1 SQVTM, CDR2 ANQGSEA. J was trimmed by 4 bases and V by 5 bases; bases with no gene match: 18. DNA for the CDR3: TGCAGCGTTACTCTAGCGGGAGGGTCCATACGGGGTATATACAATGAGCAGTTCTTC. This encodes CSVTLAGGSIRGIYNEQFF.

The rearrangement joins TRBV28 to TRBJ1-5, with a tentative D call TRBD1 (5 bases). The CDR3 runs to 16 residues. V was pared by 4 bases and J by 0 bases, with 13 bases between. In germline, CDR1 is MDHEN, CDR2 SYDVKM. CDR3 sequence (DNA): TGTGCCAGCAGTTCGGCGTGGGGCAGTAGCAATCAGCCCCAGCATTTT. This codes for CASSSAWGSSNQPQHF. Supplemented by reference TRBV28 and TRBJ1-5, the full variable domain reads DVKVTQSSRYLVKRTGEKVFLECVQDMDHENMFWYRQDPGLGLRLIYFSYDVKMKEKGDIPEGYSVSREKKERFSLILESASTNQTSMYLCASSSAWGSSNQPQHFGDGTRLSIL.

This clone was seen only once. The rearrangement joins TRBV12-3 or TRBV12-4 to TRBJ2-2; maybe TRBD2 (5 bases). This CDR3 is built from 12 residues. V was pared by 10 bases and J by 6 bases, with 12 bases between. CDR3 DNA sequence: TGTGCCACGGGCGCGGGCCCCGGGGAGCTGTTTTTT. It is translated as CATGAGPGELFF.

This rearrangement joins TRBV6-1 to TRBJ2-1; the D gene is possibly TRBD1 (5 bases). The germline V gene encodes CDR1 MNHNS and CDR2 SASEGT. Trimming removed 3 bases from V and 6 bases from J, with 9 bases in between. The CDR3 length is 13 residues. The CDR3 region is CASSESGRNEQFF. Here the CDR3 DNA reads TGTGCCAGCAGTGAGTCAGGGCGCAATGAGCAGTTCTTC.

This rearrangement joins TRBV19 to TRBJ1-5, with 8 bases aligning to TRBD1. After removal of 7 bases from V and 5 bases from J, the junction contained 10 bases not matched to a gene. The germline CDR1 and CDR2 sequences are LNHDA and SQIVND (reference sequence). This CDR3 has 15 amino acids. The CDR3 nucleotides are TGTGCCAGTACCACCGGCAGGGGGCGCGATCAGCCCCAGCATTTT. It encodes CASTTGRGRDQPQHF.

The V and J genes are TRBV29-1 and TRBJ1-4; D is unclear. The CDR3 covers 15 residues. CDR1 is SQVTM and CDR2 is ANQGSEA in the germline V gene. V shed 2 bases and J shed 11 bases, with 21 bases lying between them. CDR3 residues: CSVELVGTPPGKLFF. The CDR3 region has the DNA TGCAGCGTTGAACTAGTAGGCACCCCTCCCGGGAAACTGTTTTTT.

This rearrangement joins TRBV30 to TRBJ1-3; D might be TRBD1 (5 bases). The CDR3 spans 15 residues. Between the trimmed V and J ends, which lost 2 bases and 0 bases, there was a span of 11 bases. From germline, CDR1 is GTSNPN and CDR2 SVGIG (reference sequence). CDR3 DNA: TGTGCCTGGAGTCTGGGGCAGAGCTCTGGAAACACCATATATTTT. Amino acids: CAWSLGQSSGNTIYF.